This T cell receptor (beta chain) was documented in a study of T cells in localized non-small cell lung cancer. CDR3 length equals 18 residues. Per germline, CDR1 SGHRS and CDR2 YFSETQ. V shed 2 bases and J 1 base; nucleotides not matched to a gene: 14. This clone was seen only once. Method: immunoSEQ multiplex PCR; TCRdb's copy keeps in-frame clones and lacks some. The sample lists around 92,000 clones, approximately 90% occurring once. The chain is built from TRBV5-1 and TRBJ1-1, with 7 bases matching TRBD1. The clonotype was recovered from a woman aged 40 to 75 with stage II squamous cell lung carcinoma. The sample in question was PBMCs, obtained before any cancer treatment. DNA of the CDR3: TGCGCCAGCAGCTTCATGGATTTAGCCGGGACAGCGAACACTGAAGCTTTCTTT. It codes for CASSFMDLAGTANTEAFF.